This T cell receptor beta chain appears in the sequencing data of a study of blood T cell repertoires in COVID-19. Study as a whole: Acute-phase and convalescent COVID-19 samples originated in the United States, Italy and Spain.

Per the study methods: Amplification of reference gene primers was used by the study to estimate nucleated cell counts. Clones were read by immunoSEQ multiplex PCR, and TCRdb kept only the in-frame ones, dropping some. V and J calls plus clone size are reproduced from that table; the DNA served to infer D and trimming. The data contain roughly 25,000 clones, roughly nine tenths of them singletons. This clone was recorded once. The CDR3 covers 14 residues. V lost 4 bases to trimming and J lost 2 bases, with 8 bases between them. Germline loops: CDR1 MNHEY, CDR2 SMNVEV (reference sequence). Specimen: peripheral blood. The TCR was taken from a man aged 70 or older with acute or convalescent COVID-19. The chain has TRBV27 and TRBJ2-2; TRBD1 is a possible D gene (6 bases). The CDR3 sequence is CASSWGLNTGELFF. CDR3 coding DNA: TGTGCCAGCAGTTGGGGGCTAAACACCGGGGAGCTGTTTTTT.